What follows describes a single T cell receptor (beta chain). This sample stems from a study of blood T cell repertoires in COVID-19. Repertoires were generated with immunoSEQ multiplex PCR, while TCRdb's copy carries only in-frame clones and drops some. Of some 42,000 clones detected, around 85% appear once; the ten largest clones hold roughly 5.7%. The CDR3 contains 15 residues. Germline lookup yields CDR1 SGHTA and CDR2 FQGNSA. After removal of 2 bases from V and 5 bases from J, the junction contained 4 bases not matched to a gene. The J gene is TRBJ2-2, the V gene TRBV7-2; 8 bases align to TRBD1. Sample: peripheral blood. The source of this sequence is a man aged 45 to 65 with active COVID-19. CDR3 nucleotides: TGTGCCAGCAGCTTACAACAGGGGGGAACCGGGGAGCTGTTTTTT. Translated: CASSLQQGGTGELFF.